The following is a T cell receptor (beta chain) sequence with its context. This sample was taken from a study of blood T cell repertoires in COVID-19. Study details: Samples came from the United States, Italy and Spain, spanning acute and convalescent COVID-19. The cDNA or gDNA used as material had been derived from T cells, B-cell-depleted T cells, or PBMCs.

V was cut by 0 bases and J by 8 bases, with 15 bases left in between. CDR1 and CDR2 from the germline V gene are SGHRS and YFSETQ. The CDR3 is 15 residues long. Methods used by the authors: Estimation of nucleated cell counts relied on the amplification of reference gene primers. The table came from immunoSEQ multiplex PCR; TCRdb's copy has only in-frame clones and leaves some out. V and J calls and clone size are those listed in that table; D and trimming were worked out from the DNA. The sample holds about 140,000 clones; about four fifths are singletons and the top ten take approximately 3.4%. V gene TRBV5-1 combines with J gene TRBJ2-1; possible D gene TRBD1, 6 bases. This sequence originates from a man aged 65 to 79 who had recovered from COVID-19. The sequencing sample was made of peripheral blood. Written as DNA, the CDR3 is TGCGCCAGCAGCTTGGTTGCAACAGGGTTCGATGAGCAGTTCTTC. Residues: CASSLVATGFDEQFF. Full variable domain (remainder filled in from reference TRBV5-1 and TRBJ2-1): KAGVTQTPRYLIKTRGQQVTLSCSPISGHRSVSWYQQTPGQGLQFLFEYFSETQRNKGNFPGRFSGRQFSNSRSEMNVSTLELGDSALYLCASSLVATGFDEQFFGPGTRLTVL.